This TCR beta chain was captured in a study of CD8+ T cells in alopecia areata. Whole-study context: After 6 to 18 months of tofacitinib, follow-up continued 6 months off drug.

With regard to this clone: Antigen: not known.

Starting from PBMCs, sorting isolated CD4+ and CD8+ T cells. The V gene lost 0 bases and the J gene lost 0 bases, with 13 bases spanning the gap. There are 16 residues in the CDR3. CDR1 is SGDLS and CDR2 is YYNGEE in the germline V gene. As the sequencing template, cDNA was produced by extracting RNA and reverse transcribing it. Libraries were prepared by immunoSEQ multiplex PCR; TCRdb keeps only in-frame clonotypes and omits some of them. The sample lists some 130,000 clones, about 49% occurring once. Study observations and caveats: Scalp sample data also include resident alphabeta T cells from normal skin.

The origin of this receptor is a human donor with alopecia areata. Source: CD8+ T cells sorted from blood, taken at week 0. The chain has TRBV9 and TRBJ2-7; D might be TRBD1 (6 bases). CDR3 nucleotides: TGTGCCAGCAGCGTAGGGGGGCAGCCCATCTCCTACGAGCAGTACTTC. Translating gives CASSVGGQPISYEQYF.